The present entry profiles one TCR beta chain with its context. The J segment lost 3 bases and the V segment lost 4 bases, leaving 4 bases of the junction unmatched. CDR3 length: 15 amino acids. The germline gives CDR1 LNHDA, CDR2 SQIVND (reference sequence). Measured with immunoSEQ multiplex PCR; TCRdb has only the in-frame clones, and not every one. The table has about 120,000 clones, over 75% seen once. The record originates from a study of cytomegalovirus exposure and HLA in healthy donors. The TCR was taken from a woman younger than 30 in good health and CMV-seropositive. The chain uses TRBV19 and TRBJ1-1, with TRBD1 matching 11 bases. Sequenced input: PBMCs. The CDR3 DNA follows: TGTGCCAGTAGTACTGGGACAGGGGGGTACACTGAAGCTTTCTTT. Amino acids: CASSTGTGGYTEAFF.